This note documents a single T cell receptor (beta chain) sequence. Its target is unknown. These data are taken from a study of Ad26.COV2.S vaccination and SARS-CoV-2 variants. Study-wide results and caveats: Reported findings describe substantial breadth in spike-specific CD8+ and CD4+ T cell responses following vaccination. Total T cell responses may have been underestimated by the TCR breadth and depth analyses. Individuals receiving vaccine had higher spike-specific TCR breadth than placebo recipients did. Vaccine recipients and placebo recipients showed similar non-spike TCR breadth.

CDR1 and CDR2 (germline): LGHDT, YNNKEL (reference sequence). This CDR3 has 13 amino acids. With 5 bases removed from V and 9 bases from J, the gap between germline ends came to 11 bases. Repertoires were generated with immunoSEQ multiplex PCR, while TCRdb's copy carries only in-frame clones and drops some. This sample has fewer than 100,000 clones, with 82% found just once. The sequencing here drew on peripheral blood, taken after recovery from COVID-19. The gene calls are TRBV3-1 (or the pseudogene TRBV3-2) and TRBJ1-6; the D gene is possibly TRBD1 (6 bases). The receptor was derived from a human donor who had recovered from COVID-19. The CDR3 loop is CASSSHRASPLHF. CDR3 in DNA: TGTGCCAGCAGCTCCCACAGGGCTTCACCCCTCCACTTT.